The text below deals with one T cell receptor beta chain. As yet, its antigen is unknown. The table came from immunoSEQ multiplex PCR; TCRdb's copy has only in-frame clones and leaves some out. Seen here are tens of thousands of clones, about four fifths observed once, and the top ten hold 0.45% to 0.55%. V shed 0 bases and J shed 4 bases, with 13 bases lying between them. Germline V gene sequence: CDR1 SGHNT, CDR2 YYREEE (reference sequence). The CDR3 is 15 amino acids. This entry comes from a study of graft-versus-host responses after intestinal transplantation. This sequence was found in a human donor who was the organ donor for an intestinal transplant. The chain couples TRBV5-4 to TRBJ1-1, with D possibly matching TRBD1 (5 bases). The material was unstimulated CD4+ T cells sorted from spleen or lymph node cells, obtained before transplant. CDR3 DNA sequence: TGTGCCAGCAGCTTGGAGGGGCAGCGCTTCACTGAAGCTTTCTTT. Translating it yields CASSLEGQRFTEAFF.